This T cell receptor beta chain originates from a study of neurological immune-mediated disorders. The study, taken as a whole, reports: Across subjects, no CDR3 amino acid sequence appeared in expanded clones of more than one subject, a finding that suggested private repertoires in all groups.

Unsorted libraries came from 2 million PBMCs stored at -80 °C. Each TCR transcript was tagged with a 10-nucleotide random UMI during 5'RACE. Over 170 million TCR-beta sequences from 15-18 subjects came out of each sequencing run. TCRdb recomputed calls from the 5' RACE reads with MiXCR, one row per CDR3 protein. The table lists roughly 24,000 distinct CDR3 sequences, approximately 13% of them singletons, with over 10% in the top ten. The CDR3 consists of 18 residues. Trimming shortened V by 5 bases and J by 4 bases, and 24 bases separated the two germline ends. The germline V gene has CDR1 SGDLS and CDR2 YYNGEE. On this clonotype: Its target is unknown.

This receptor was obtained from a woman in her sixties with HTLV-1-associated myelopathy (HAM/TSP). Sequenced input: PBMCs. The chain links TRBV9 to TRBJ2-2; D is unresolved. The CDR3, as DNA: TGTGCCAGCAGGGATGGATCGGGTACTAATACGGGCACCGGGGAGCTGTTTTTT. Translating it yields CASRDGSGTNTGTGELFF.